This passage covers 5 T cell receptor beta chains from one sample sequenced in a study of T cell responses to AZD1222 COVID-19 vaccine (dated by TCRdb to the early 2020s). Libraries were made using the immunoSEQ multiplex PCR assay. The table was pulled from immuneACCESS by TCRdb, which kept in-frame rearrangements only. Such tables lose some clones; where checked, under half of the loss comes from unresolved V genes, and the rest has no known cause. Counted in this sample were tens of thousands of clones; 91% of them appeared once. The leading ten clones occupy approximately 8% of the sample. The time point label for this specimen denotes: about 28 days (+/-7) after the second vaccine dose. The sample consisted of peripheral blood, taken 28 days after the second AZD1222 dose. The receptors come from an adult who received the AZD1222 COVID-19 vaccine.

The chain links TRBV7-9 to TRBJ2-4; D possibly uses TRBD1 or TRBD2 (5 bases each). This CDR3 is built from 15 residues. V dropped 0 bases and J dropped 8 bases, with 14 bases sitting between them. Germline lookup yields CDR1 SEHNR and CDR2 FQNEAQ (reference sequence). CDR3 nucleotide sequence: TGTGCCAGCAGCTTAGCCCGAGGCATGGGGGACATTCAGTACTTC. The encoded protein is CASSLARGMGDIQYF. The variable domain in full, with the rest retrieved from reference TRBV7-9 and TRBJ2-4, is DTGVSQNPRHKITKRGQNVTFRCDPISEHNRLYWYRQTLGQGPEFLTYFQNEAQLEKSRLLSDRFSAERPKGSFSTLEIQRTEQGDSAMYLCASSLARGMGDIQYFGAGTRLSVL.

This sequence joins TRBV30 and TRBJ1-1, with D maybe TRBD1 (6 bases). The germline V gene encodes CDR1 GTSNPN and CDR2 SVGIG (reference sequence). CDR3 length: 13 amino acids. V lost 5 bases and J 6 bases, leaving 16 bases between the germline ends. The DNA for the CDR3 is TGTGCCTGGGCTACAACAGGGAGCTCTGAAGCTTTCTTT. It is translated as CAWATTGSSEAFF.

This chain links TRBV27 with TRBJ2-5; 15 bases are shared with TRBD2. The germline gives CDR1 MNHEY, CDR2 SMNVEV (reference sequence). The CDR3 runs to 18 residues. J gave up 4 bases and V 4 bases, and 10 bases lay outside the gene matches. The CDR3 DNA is TGTGCCAGCAGTTCTTCAGGACTAGCGGGAGGGCGCGGAGAGACCCAGTACTTC. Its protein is CASSSSGLAGGRGETQYF.

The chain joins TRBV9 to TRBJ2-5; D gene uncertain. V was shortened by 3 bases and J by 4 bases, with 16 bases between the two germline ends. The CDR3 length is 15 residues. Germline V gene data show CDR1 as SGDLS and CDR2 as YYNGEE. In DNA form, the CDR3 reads TGTGCCAGCAGCGCCCGAAGGACGGGCGCAGAGACCCAGTACTTC. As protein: CASSARRTGAETQYF.

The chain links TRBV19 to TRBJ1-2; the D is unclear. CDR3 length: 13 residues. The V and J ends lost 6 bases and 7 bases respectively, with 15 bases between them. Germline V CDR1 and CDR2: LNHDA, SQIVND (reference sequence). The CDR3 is CASRVLAGSGYTF. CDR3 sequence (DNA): TGTGCCAGTAGGGTCCTCGCCGGGAGTGGCTACACCTTC.